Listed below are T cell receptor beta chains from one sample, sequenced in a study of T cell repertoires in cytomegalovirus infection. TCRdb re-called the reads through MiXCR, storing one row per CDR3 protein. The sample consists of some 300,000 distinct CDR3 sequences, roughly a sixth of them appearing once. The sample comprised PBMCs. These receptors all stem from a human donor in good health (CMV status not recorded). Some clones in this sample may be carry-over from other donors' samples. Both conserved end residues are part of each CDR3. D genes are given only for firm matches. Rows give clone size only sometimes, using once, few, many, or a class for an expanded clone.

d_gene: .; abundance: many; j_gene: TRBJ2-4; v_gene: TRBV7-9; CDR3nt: TGTGCCAGCAGCTTACAGGCTTCGGACATTCAGTACTTC; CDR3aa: CASSLQASDIQYF
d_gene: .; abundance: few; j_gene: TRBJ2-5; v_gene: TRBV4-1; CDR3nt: TGCGCCAGCAGCCAAGATCCGAGGACGGAGATAGGGGAGACCCAGTACTTC; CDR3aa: CASSQDPRTEIGETQYF
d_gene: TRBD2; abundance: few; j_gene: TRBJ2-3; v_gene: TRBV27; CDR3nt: TGTGCCAGGCCGAAACCGCGGGGGGACCCCCGGTGTCCAGATACGCAGTATTTT; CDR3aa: CARPKPRGDPRCPDTQYF
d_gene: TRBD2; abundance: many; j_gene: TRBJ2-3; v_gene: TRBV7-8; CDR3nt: TGTGCCAGCAGCTTTGGATACCAAGCGGGGGGAACAAGCACAGATACGCAGTATTTT; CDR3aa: CASSFGYQAGGTSTDTQYF
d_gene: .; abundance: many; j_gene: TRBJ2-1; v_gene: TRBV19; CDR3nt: TGTGCCAGTAGTATAGTCCCGGCCAGGGGCAATGAGCAGTTCTTC; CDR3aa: CASSIVPARGNEQFF
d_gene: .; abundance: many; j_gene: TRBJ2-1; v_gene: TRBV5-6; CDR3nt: TGTGCCAGCAGCTTGGATCCAGTGAGGACCGACAATGAGCAGTTCTTC; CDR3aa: CASSLDPVRTDNEQFF
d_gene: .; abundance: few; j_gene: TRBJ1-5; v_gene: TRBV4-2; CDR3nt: TGTGCCAGCAGCCAAGATTTGTTGCGTGGGGGTAATCAGCCCCAGCATTTT; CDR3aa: CASSQDLLRGGNQPQHF
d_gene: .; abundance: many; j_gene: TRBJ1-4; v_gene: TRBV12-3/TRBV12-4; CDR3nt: TGTGCCAGCAGCCCCCAGGTCTCGAGGTCTGAAAAACTGTTTTTT; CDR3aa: CASSPQVSRSEKLFF
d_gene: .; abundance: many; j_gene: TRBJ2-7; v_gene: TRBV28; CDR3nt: TGTGCCAGCAGTCCCCCAGGGACTTTTCCCTACGAGCAGTACTTC; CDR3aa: CASSPPGTFPYEQYF
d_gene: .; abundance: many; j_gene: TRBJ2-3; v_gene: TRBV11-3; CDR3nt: TGTGCCAGCAGCTTAGATCTTAGCACAGATACGCAGTATTTT; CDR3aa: CASSLDLSTDTQYF
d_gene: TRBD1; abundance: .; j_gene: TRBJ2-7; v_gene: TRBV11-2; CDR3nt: TGTGCCAGCAGCGATAAACAGGGGGCTCATACCTACGAGCAGTACTTC; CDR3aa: CASSDKQGAHTYEQYF
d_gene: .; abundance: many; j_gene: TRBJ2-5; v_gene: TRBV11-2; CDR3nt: TGTGCCAGCAGCTTAGGGGTTAGTTTGGAGACCCAGTACTTC; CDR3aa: CASSLGVSLETQYF
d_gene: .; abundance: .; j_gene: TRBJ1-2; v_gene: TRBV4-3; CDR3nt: TGCGCCAGCAGCCAATTCTCGGGGGCGAGCTATGGCTACACCTTC; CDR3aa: CASSQFSGASYGYTF
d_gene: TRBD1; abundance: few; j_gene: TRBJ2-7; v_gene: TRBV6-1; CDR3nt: TGTGCCAGCAGTCGTATACCTACTGGGACAGGGAATACCAACGAGCAGTACTTC; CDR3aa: CASSRIPTGTGNTNEQYF
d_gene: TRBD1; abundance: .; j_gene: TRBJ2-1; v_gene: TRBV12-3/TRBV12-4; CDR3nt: TGTGCCAGCAGGCAGACAGGGGCATCGTCCTACAATGAGCAGTTCTTC; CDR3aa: CASRQTGASSYNEQFF
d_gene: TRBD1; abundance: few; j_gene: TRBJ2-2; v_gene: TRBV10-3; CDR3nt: TGTGCCTCGGGACAGGGGGTGGCGAACACCGGGGAGCTGTTTTTT; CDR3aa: CASGQGVANTGELFF
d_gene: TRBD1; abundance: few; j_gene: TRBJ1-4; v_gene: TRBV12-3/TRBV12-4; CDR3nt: TGTGCCAGCACCCAACAGGGGCTTAATGAAAAACTGTTTTTT; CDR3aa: CASTQQGLNEKLFF
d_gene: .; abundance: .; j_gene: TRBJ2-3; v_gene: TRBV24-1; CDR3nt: TGTGCCACCAGTGACCGAGGGGGAGATACGCAGTATTTT; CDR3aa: CATSDRGGDTQYF
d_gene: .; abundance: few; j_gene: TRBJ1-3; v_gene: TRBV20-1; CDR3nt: TGCAGTGCCCCAAGGGACGACTCTGGAAACACCATATATTTT; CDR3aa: CSAPRDDSGNTIYF
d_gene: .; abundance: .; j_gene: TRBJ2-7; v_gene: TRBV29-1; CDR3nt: TGCAGCGTTGAAGAGCCAGGGACGCCCCTGAACGAGCAGTACTTC; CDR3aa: CSVEEPGTPLNEQYF
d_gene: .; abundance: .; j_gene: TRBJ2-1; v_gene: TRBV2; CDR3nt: TGTGCCAGCATAGGAACCGGGACTCCGCAGTTCTTC; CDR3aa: CASIGTGTPQFF
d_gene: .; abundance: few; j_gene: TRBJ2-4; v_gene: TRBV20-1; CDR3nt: TGCAGTGCTAGGTGGGAGAACATTCAGTACTTC; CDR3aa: CSARWENIQYF
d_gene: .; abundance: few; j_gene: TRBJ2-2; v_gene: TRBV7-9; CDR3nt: TGTGCCAGCAGCTTAGTAGAGGGGACCGGGGAGCTGTTTTTT; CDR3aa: CASSLVEGTGELFF
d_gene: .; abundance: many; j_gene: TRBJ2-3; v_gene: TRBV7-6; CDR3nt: TGTGCCAGCAGCTTTGGCGGGGAACTCACAGATACGCAGTATTTT; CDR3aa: CASSFGGELTDTQYF
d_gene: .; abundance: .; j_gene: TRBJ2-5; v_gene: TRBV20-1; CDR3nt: TGCAGTGCTAGAGCTGCTAGCCGGGAGACCCAGTACTTC; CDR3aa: CSARAASRETQYF
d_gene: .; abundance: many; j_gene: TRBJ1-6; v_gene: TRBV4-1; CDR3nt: TGCGCCAGCAGCCAAGTAGAGGGACTTAATTCACCCCTCCACTTT; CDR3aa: CASSQVEGLNSPLHF
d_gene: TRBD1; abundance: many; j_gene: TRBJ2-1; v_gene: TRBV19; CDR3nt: TGTGCCAGTAGTATAGCCAGAGCGGCAGGGGGCCGGAATGAGCAGTTCTTC; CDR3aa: CASSIARAAGGRNEQFF
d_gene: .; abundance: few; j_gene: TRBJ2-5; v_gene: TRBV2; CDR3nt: TGTGCCACCCAAGAAAGACCATCGGCGGGGAGACAAGAGACCCAGTACTTC; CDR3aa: CATQERPSAGRQETQYF
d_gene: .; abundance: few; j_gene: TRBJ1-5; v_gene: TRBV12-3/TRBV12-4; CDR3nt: TGTGCCAGCAGACCTTCAGGGGATTATAGCAATCAGCCCCAGCATTTT; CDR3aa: CASRPSGDYSNQPQHF
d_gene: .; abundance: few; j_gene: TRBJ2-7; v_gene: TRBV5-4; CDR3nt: TGTGCCAGCAGCCGGGGGTCCGAGCAGTACTTC; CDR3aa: CASSRGSEQYF
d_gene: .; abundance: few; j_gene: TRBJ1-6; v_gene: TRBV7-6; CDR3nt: TGTGCCAGCAGCTCTGTACCAACTAGTTCACCCCTCCACTTT; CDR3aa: CASSSVPTSSPLHF
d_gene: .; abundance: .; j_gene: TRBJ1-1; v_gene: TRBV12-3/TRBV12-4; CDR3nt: TGTGCCAGCAGTTCCCTAGGGACACAGAACACTGAAGCTTTCTTT; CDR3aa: CASSSLGTQNTEAFF
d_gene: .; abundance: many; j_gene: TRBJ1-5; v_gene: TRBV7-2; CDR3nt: TGTGCCAGCAGCTTAGGTCACGATCAGCCCCAGCATTTT; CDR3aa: CASSLGHDQPQHF
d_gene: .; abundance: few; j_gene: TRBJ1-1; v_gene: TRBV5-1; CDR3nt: TGCGCCAGCAGCTTGGGCCCGGGGCCTGAAGCTTTCTTT; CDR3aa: CASSLGPGPEAFF
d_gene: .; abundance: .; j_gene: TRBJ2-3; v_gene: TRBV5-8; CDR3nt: TGTGCCAGCAGCTTGATGACAGTGCGGGGTATCTATACGCAGTATTTT; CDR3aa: CASSLMTVRGIYTQYF
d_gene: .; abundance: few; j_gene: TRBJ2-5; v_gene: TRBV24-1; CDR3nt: TGTGCCACCAGTGACTCAGACGGAAAAGAGACCCAGTACTTC; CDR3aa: CATSDSDGKETQYF
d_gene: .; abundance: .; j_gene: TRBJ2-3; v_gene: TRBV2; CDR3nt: TGTGCCAGCAGCTACTCAAGAACGCAGTATTTT; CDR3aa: CASSYSRTQYF